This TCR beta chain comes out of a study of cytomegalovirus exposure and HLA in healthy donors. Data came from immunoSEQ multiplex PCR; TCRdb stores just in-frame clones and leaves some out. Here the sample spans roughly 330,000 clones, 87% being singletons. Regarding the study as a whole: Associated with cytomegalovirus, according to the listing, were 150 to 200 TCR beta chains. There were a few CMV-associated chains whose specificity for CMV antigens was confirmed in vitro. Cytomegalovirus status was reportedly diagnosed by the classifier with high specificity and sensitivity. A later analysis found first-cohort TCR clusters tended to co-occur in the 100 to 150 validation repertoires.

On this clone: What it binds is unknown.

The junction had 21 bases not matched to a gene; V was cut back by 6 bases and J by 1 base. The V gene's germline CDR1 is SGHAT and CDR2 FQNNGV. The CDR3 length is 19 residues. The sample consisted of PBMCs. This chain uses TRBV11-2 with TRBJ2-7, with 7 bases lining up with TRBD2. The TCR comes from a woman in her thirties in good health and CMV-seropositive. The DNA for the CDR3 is TGTGCCAGCAGATTCGGGGGGATAGTACTAGGGGCGAGGTCCTACGAGCAGTACTTC. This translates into CASRFGGIVLGARSYEQYF. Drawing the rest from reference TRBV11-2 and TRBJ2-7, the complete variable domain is EAGVAQSPRYKIIEKRQSVAFWCNPISGHATLYWYQQILGQGPKLLIQFQNNGVVDDSQLPKDRFSAERLKGVDSTLKIQPAKLEDSAVYLCASRFGGIVLGARSYEQYFGPGTRLTVT.